Listed below are T cell receptor beta chains from one sample, sequenced in a study of Graves' ophthalmopathy and Graves' hyperthyroidism. One entry per CDR3 protein, called by TCRdb with MiXCR from the multiplex PCR reads. The profile shows 260,000 or so distinct CDR3 sequences, around 50% of them singletons. Material: peripheral blood. These receptors all come from an adult man with Graves' ophthalmopathy. Both conserved end residues are part of each CDR3. A D gene is named only where the DNA matches it firmly. Size tells how often a clone was seen (once, few, many) or the class of an expanded clone, and some rows leave it out.

V,size,D,J,DNA,CDR3
TRBV9,.,.,TRBJ2-7,TGTGCCAGCAGCTCGAGACCCGGGGACGAGCAGTACTTC,CASSSRPGDEQYF
TRBV28,.,.,TRBJ1-6,TGTGCCAGCATATGGGCAGGCGAGAATTCACCCCTCCACTTT,CASIWAGENSPLHF
TRBV9,.,.,TRBJ1-4,TGTGCCAGCAGCTCCAGCGTCCGGAATGAAAAACTGTTTTTT,CASSSSVRNEKLFF
TRBV5-5,.,.,TRBJ2-6,TGTGCCAGCTCCGGACAGTTCTCTGGGGCCAACGTCCTGACTTTC,CASSGQFSGANVLTF
TRBV7-9,.,.,TRBJ1-1,TGTGCCAGCAGCTTTTCGGGCACTGAAGCTTTCTTT,CASSFSGTEAFF
TRBV9,.,.,TRBJ1-1,TGTGCCAGCGCACCCGGGACGTTGAACACTGAAGCTTTCTTT,CASAPGTLNTEAFF
TRBV7-3,.,TRBD2,TRBJ2-5,TGTGCCAGCAGCTTAACGTTAGCGGGGGGCCGTCAAGAGACCCAGTACTTC,CASSLTLAGGRQETQYF
TRBV4-2,.,.,TRBJ2-2,TGTGCCAGCAGCCAAGACCCGGTTGGGCGTACCGGGGAGCTGTTTTTT,CASSQDPVGRTGELFF
TRBV6-6,.,.,TRBJ1-5,TGTGCCAGCAGCCCAACCCCCGGGACACACAATCAGCCCCAGCATTTT,CASSPTPGTHNQPQHF
TRBV2,.,.,TRBJ1-2,TGTGCCAGCAGTGTACGGGACGGTCGAAACTATGGCTACGCCTTC,CASSVRDGRNYGYAF
TRBV7-3,few,TRBD1,TRBJ1-1,TGTGCCAGCAGCTGGGGACAGGGGGACACTGAAGCTTTCTTT,CASSWGQGDTEAFF
TRBV24-1,.,.,TRBJ1-2,TGTGCCAGCCACCTCCCGACAGCCCCCTATGGCTACACCTTC,CASHLPTAPYGYTF
TRBV20-1,.,.,TRBJ2-2,TGCAGTGCTACAGGTCAGAACACCGGGGAGCTGTTTTTT,CSATGQNTGELFF
TRBV20-1,.,TRBD1,TRBJ1-2,TGCAGTGCGTCGACAGGGGGCGCCTATGGCTACACCTTC,CSASTGGAYGYTF
TRBV29-1,.,TRBD1,TRBJ2-7,TGCAGCGTTGAAGATCTTGGACAGGGGCGCTACGAGCAGTACTTC,CSVEDLGQGRYEQYF
TRBV7-2,.,.,TRBJ1-1,TGTGCCAGCAGCTTAGGGCAGTCGTATTTCTTT,CASSLGQSYFF
TRBV5-1,.,.,TRBJ1-1,TGCGCCAGCAGCAGTGCAGCAGGTGACACTGAAGCTTTCTTT,CASSSAAGDTEAFF
TRBV2,few,.,TRBJ2-5,TGTGCCAGCAGGCGGGACCAGGGAGAGACCCAGTACTTC,CASRRDQGETQYF
TRBV7-9,.,TRBD1,TRBJ2-7,TGTGCCAGCAGCTTTGAAGCTCGGACAGGAACCTACGAGCAGTACTTC,CASSFEARTGTYEQYF
TRBV12-3/TRBV12-4,.,.,TRBJ2-5,TGTGCCAGCAGGGGTATCCAAGAGACCCAGTACTTC,CASRGIQETQYF
TRBV29-1,.,.,TRBJ1-2,TGCAGCGTTGAAGCGACAGATAGCTATGGCTACACCTTC,CSVEATDSYGYTF
TRBV10-3,.,.,TRBJ2-7,TGTGCCAGCAGTTATAAAGGGCCCTACGAGCAGTACTTC,CASSYKGPYEQYF
TRBV29-1,few,TRBD2,TRBJ2-7,TGCAGCGTTCCCGGGGGGGGCTACGAGCAGTACTTC,CSVPGGGYEQYF
TRBV9,.,.,TRBJ1-4,TGTGCCAGCAGCGTAGCTATTGGATTTTCAACTAATGAAAAACTGTTTTTT,CASSVAIGFSTNEKLFF
TRBV24-1,many,TRBD1,TRBJ1-1,TGTGCCACCAGTGCCTCAGGGGGCCTGAACACTGAAGCTTTCTTT,CATSASGGLNTEAFF
TRBV20-1,.,TRBD2,TRBJ2-5,TGCAGTGCAAGGTTGGGGCTAGCGGGAGCGGATGAGACCCAGTACTTC,CSARLGLAGADETQYF
TRBV4-1,.,TRBD1,TRBJ1-2,TGCGCCAGCAGCCAAGAGGAGGAGGGGGCCTATGGCTACACCTTC,CASSQEEEGAYGYTF
TRBV12-3/TRBV12-4,few,.,TRBJ1-4,TGTGCCACCTCCCCTCGCGGGATCATGACTAATGAAAAACTGTTTTTT,CATSPRGIMTNEKLFF
TRBV7-8,.,.,TRBJ1-1,TGTGCCAGCAGTCCTACCGGGACCAGCACTGAAGCTTTCTTT,CASSPTGTSTEAFF